These 21 T cell receptor beta chains originate from one sample sequenced in a study of T cells in Graves' hyperthyroidism and ophthalmopathy. What was amplified from RNA transcripts were TCR beta CDR3 regions. HTBI primers drove first-round RT-PCR of the TCR CDR3. TCRdb reprocessed the multiplex PCR reads via MiXCR and lists one record per CDR3 protein. The sample lists 200,000 to 250,000 distinct CDR3 sequences; roughly a quarter were seen once. Sequencing was performed on blood. Receptors originate from a woman between 40 and 50 years old with Graves' ophthalmopathy.

This clonotype has a count of ten or more. The V call is TRBV12-3 or TRBV12-4, the J call TRBJ1-1, with D tentatively TRBD1 (5 bases). The CDR3 has 14 residues. V lost 5 bases, J lost 4 bases, and 14 bases lay in between. CDR3 residues: CASSRSGQGTEAFF. In DNA form, the CDR3 reads TGTGCCAGCAGTCGAAGCGGACAAGGCACTGAAGCTTTCTTT.

Worth noting for this clonotype: This may come from a read error, since a much larger clone is one base off. The rearrangement uses TRBV10-3 and TRBJ2-7; D is undetermined. With 3 bases removed from V and 2 bases from J, the gap between germline ends came to 5 bases. The CDR3 contains 12 residues. CDR1 is ENHRY and CDR2 is SYGVKD in the germline V gene. CDR3 residues: CAISENTYEQYF. CDR3 bases: TGTGCCATCAGTGAAAATACCTACGAGCAGTACTTC.

This clonotype was seen ten or more times. The CDR3 region has the DNA TGTGCCAGCGGGCGTGGGGACGAGCAGTACTTC. Protein sequence: CASGRGDEQYF. J is TRBJ2-7 and V is TRBV27; D not resolved. The CDR3 runs to 11 residues. Looked up from germline, CDR1 is MNHEY and CDR2 is SMNVEV (reference sequence). Trimming removed 8 bases from V and 5 bases from J, with 10 bases in between.

The chain has TRBV5-1 and TRBJ1-1; TRBD1 matches at 7 bases. The CDR3 spans 16 residues. V lost 4 bases to trimming and J lost 5 bases; unmatched junction nucleotides: 14. Looked up from germline, CDR1 is SGHRS and CDR2 is YFSETQ. The CDR3 DNA is TGCGCCAGCAGCCTCCACCCGACAGGGAAGAGTACTGAAGCTTTCTTT. Translation gives CASSLHPTGKSTEAFF.

V and J are TRBV7-9 and TRBJ1-1; D is uncertain. Trimming removed 5 bases at V and 10 bases at J, with 11 bases between. Germline V gene data show CDR1 as SEHNR and CDR2 as FQNEAQ (reference sequence). The CDR3 contains 11 residues. CDR3 loop: CASSEGKGAFF. The DNA of the CDR3 is TGTGCCAGCAGCGAGGGTAAAGGAGCTTTCTTT.

This clonotype was seen ten or more times. This chain connects TRBV20-1 to TRBJ2-7, with D tentatively TRBD1 (9 bases). Germline V gives CDR1 DFQATT, CDR2 SNEGSKA (reference sequence). The CDR3 is 16 amino acids. CDR3 amino acids: CSTSPGTGTSSYEQYF. The CDR3 region has the DNA TGCAGCACCTCTCCCGGGACAGGGACTAGCTCCTACGAGCAGTACTTC.

There are many counts of this clonotype. In DNA form, the CDR3 reads TGTGCCAGCTCACCACTGGGACTAGCGGGAGCGGAGGTTGGCGAGCAGTACTTC. Translated, it gives CASSPLGLAGAEVGEQYF. V usage is TRBV18 and J usage is TRBJ2-7, with 14 positions matching TRBD2. V lost 1 base and J lost 6; bases outside the gene matches: 11. Germline V gene data show CDR1 as KGHSH and CDR2 as LQKENI. The CDR3 is 18 residues long. Combining the CDR3 with reference TRBV18 and TRBJ2-7 gives the whole variable domain NAGVMQNPRHLVRRRGQEARLRCSPMKGHSHVYWYRQLPEEGLKFMVYLQKENIIDESGMPKERFSAEFPKEGPSILRIQQVVRGDSAAYFCASSPLGLAGAEVGEQYFGPGTRLTVT.

The chain employs TRBV15 and TRBJ1-2; the match to TRBD1 covers 10 bases. This CDR3 has 15 residues. CDR1 and CDR2 (germline): LNHNV, YYDKDF (reference sequence). The V and J ends lost 1 base and 10 bases, in that order; junction bases with no gene match: 9. Here the CDR3 reads CATSRGWDRGADYTF. CDR3 coding DNA: TGTGCCACCAGCAGAGGCTGGGACAGGGGCGCGGACTACACCTTC.

This clonotype occurred many times. The chain joins TRBV5-6 to TRBJ2-7, with D perhaps TRBD1 or TRBD2 (5 bases each). V lost 4 bases and J lost 5, with 19 bases in between. Germline V gene data show CDR1 as SGHDT and CDR2 as YYEEEE. CDR3 length: 15 residues. The CDR3 coding sequence is TGTGCCAGCAGCACTGGGGTGGGACCGACCGACGAGCAGTACTTC. Residues: CASSTGVGPTDEQYF. The full variable domain, with the rest looked up from reference TRBV5-6 and TRBJ2-7, is DAGVTQSPTHLIKTRGQQVTLRCSPKSGHDTVSWYQQALGQGPQFIFQYYEEEERQRGNFPDRFSGHQFPNYSSELNVNALLLGDSALYLCASSTGVGPTDEQYFGPGTRLTVT.

This clonotype appeared many times. The chain joins TRBV4-1 to TRBJ1-3; D is possibly TRBD1 (5 bases). The germline V gene encodes CDR1 MGHRA and CDR2 YSYEKL. V lost 2 bases to trimming and J lost 8 bases, with 13 bases between them. The length of the CDR3 is 14 residues. CDR3 nucleotides: TGCGCCAGCAGCCAAACGGGGACGAGGGACACCATATATTTT. Protein: CASSQTGTRDTIYF.

This clonotype was recorded at least ten times. The gene calls are TRBV12-3 or TRBV12-4 and TRBJ2-7; TRBD2 might be the D (6 bases). CDR3 size: 14 residues. Trimming removed 7 bases at V and 4 bases at J, with 17 bases between. CDR3 nucleotide sequence: TGTGCCAGCACCCCCGGAGAGGGGAGGTACGAGCAGTACTTC. Translating it yields CASTPGEGRYEQYF.

This clonotype was detected ten times or more. The J gene is TRBJ1-1, the V gene TRBV4-1, with D possibly TRBD1 on 6 matching bases. Germline assignment: CDR1 MGHRA and CDR2 YSYEKL. V lost 5 bases and J 1 base, leaving 14 bases between the germline ends. The CDR3 extends over 15 amino acids. This chain's CDR3 is CASSGPTGENTEAFF. The CDR3 DNA is TGCGCCAGCAGCGGGCCGACAGGCGAGAACACTGAAGCTTTCTTT.

This clonotype was recorded many times. CDR3 amino acids: CAWSIPSGRPVETQYF. CDR3 nucleotides: TGTGCCTGGAGTATACCTAGCGGGAGACCTGTAGAGACCCAGTACTTC. This chain connects TRBV30 to TRBJ2-5, with TRBD2 matching over 10 bases. This CDR3 spans 16 amino acids. The germline V gene encodes CDR1 GTSNPN and CDR2 SVGIG (reference sequence). After removal of 2 bases from V and 4 bases from J, the junction contained 10 bases not matched to a gene.

This clonotype was counted ten times or more. The chain recombines TRBV3-1 with TRBJ1-6; maybe TRBD1 (6 bases). Germline lookup yields CDR1 LGHDT and CDR2 YNNKEL (reference sequence). The CDR3 covers 16 residues. The V end was cut by 1 base, the J end by 9 bases, with 16 bases between. The CDR3 protein is CASSQVKQGIGSPLHF. CDR3 sequence (DNA): TGTGCCAGCAGCCAAGTGAAGCAGGGGATCGGTTCACCCCTCCACTTT.

This clonotype was seen at least ten times. The rearrangement uses TRBV27 and TRBJ1-6, with D uncertain. The V end was cut by 2 bases, the J end by 10 bases, with 9 bases between. Germline CDR1 reads MNHEY; CDR2 reads SMNVEV (reference sequence). CDR3 length equals 13 residues. The CDR3 DNA follows: TGTGCCAGCAGTTTACGAACTGGGTCACCCCTCCACTTT. As protein: CASSLRTGSPLHF.

Many counts were recorded for this clonotype. A read error is possible here, since a much larger clone lies one base away. V is TRBV24-1 and J is TRBJ2-5; perhaps TRBD2 as D (6 bases). This CDR3 comprises 15 residues. Trimming stripped 7 bases from V and 4 bases from J, with 18 bases between. Germline V lookup: CDR1 KGHDR, CDR2 SFDVKD. The CDR3 DNA reads TGTGCCACCAGCCGCCCTGGCCGGGGAGGAGAGACCCAGTACTTC. Translating it yields CATSRPGRGGETQYF.

This clonotype was recorded at least ten times. V usage is TRBV12-3 or TRBV12-4 and J usage is TRBJ2-1; D gene ambiguous. The CDR3 is 13 amino acids. V was pared by 7 bases and J by 1 base, with 8 bases between. Here the CDR3 DNA reads TGTGCCAGCACCTGGGGTTCCTACAATGAGCAGTTCTTC. This translates into CASTWGSYNEQFF.

This clonotype was observed at least ten times. The DNA of the CDR3 is TGTGCCAGCAGACCGGGACTAGGCCACACCGGGGAGCTGTTTTTT. Its protein is CASRPGLGHTGELFF. The chain uses TRBV2 and TRBJ2-2, with TRBD2 identical over 8 bases. Trimming at V came to 6 bases and at J to 3 bases, leaving 6 bases not matched to a gene. Germline V gives CDR1 SNHLY, CDR2 FYNNEI. The CDR3 spans 15 residues.

This clonotype was counted many times. The gene calls are TRBV29-1 and TRBJ2-5; the match to TRBD1 covers 9 bases. The CDR3 covers 13 residues. Germline V gene data show CDR1 as SQVTM and CDR2 as ANQGSEA. V trimming: 7 bases; J trimming: 4 bases; junction bases outside the gene matches: 7. As DNA, the CDR3 is TGCAGCGCCGGGACAGGGACCGGAGAGACCCAGTACTTC. Residues: CSAGTGTGETQYF.

This clonotype has at least ten counts. This chain joins TRBV2 and TRBJ1-6, with a tentative D call TRBD1 (6 bases). Trimming left V 4 bases short and J 8 bases short, with 21 bases between. The CDR3 is 17 residues long. CDR1 and CDR2 from the germline V gene are SNHLY and FYNNEI. CDR3 coding DNA: TGTGCCAGCAGTGCGGGCGGACAGTCCGTGATGGATTCACCCCTCCACTTT. This codes for CASSAGGQSVMDSPLHF.

This clonotype was observed many times. The chain couples TRBV2 to TRBJ2-7; 11 bases align to TRBD2. This CDR3 comprises 13 residues. After removal of 4 bases from V and 12 bases from J, the junction contained 8 bases not matched to a gene. Germline V gives CDR1 SNHLY, CDR2 FYNNEI. Here the CDR3 DNA reads TGTGCCAGCAGTGGACTAGCGGGATCAGTAGCGTACTTC. This gives the protein CASSGLAGSVAYF.